The rows below give T cell receptor beta chains drawn from one sample of a study of blood T cell repertoires in COVID-19. Only in-frame clones appear in the TCRdb table, and some are missing; sequencing was by immunoSEQ multiplex PCR. The data contain about 260,000 clones, 87% of them singletons. Sequencing input: peripheral blood. The receptor set was obtained from a woman aged 40 to 49 who had recovered from COVID-19. CDR3s include the opening cysteine and the closing phenylalanine or tryptophan. Each record gives: clone size, D gene, V gene, J gene, CDR3 protein, CDR3 DNA. D genes are given only for firm matches. Clone size is stated in some rows and not others, as once, few, many or a class when expanded.

size: few; D: NA; V: TRBV7-2; J: TRBJ2-3; CDR3: CASSLAWAGTQYF; DNA: TGTGCCAGCAGCTTAGCGTGGGCTGGTACGCAGTATTTT
size: NA; D: NA; V: TRBV7-3; J: TRBJ2-1; CDR3: CASSDTSLRGSDEQFF; DNA: TGTGCCAGCAGCGACACATCCCTGCGGGGCTCCGATGAGCAGTTCTTC
size: NA; D: TRBD2; V: TRBV6-2/TRBV6-3; J: TRBJ2-1; CDR3: CASSYGLAGNEQFF; DNA: TGTGCCAGCAGTTACGGACTAGCGGGGAATGAGCAGTTCTTC
size: NA; D: NA; V: TRBV9; J: TRBJ1-1; CDR3: CASSVLSRGDTEAFF; DNA: TGTGCCAGCAGCGTACTTTCCAGGGGTGACACTGAAGCTTTCTTT
size: NA; D: TRBD1; V: TRBV6-5; J: TRBJ1-5; CDR3: CASSAGTGIGQPQHF; DNA: TGTGCCAGCTCTGCGGGGACAGGGATAGGGCAGCCCCAGCATTTT
size: once; D: TRBD2; V: TRBV2; J: TRBJ2-7; CDR3: CASKRTSTYEQYF; DNA: TGTGCCAGCAAGAGGACTAGCACCTACGAGCAGTACTTC
size: NA; D: NA; V: TRBV11-2; J: TRBJ2-1; CDR3: CASSLASSYNEQFF; DNA: TGTGCCAGCAGCTTAGCCAGCTCCTACAATGAGCAGTTCTTC
size: NA; D: NA; V: TRBV29-1; J: TRBJ1-2; CDR3: CSVEDNRAYGYTF; DNA: TGCAGCGTTGAAGATAACAGAGCCTATGGCTACACCTTC
size: once; D: NA; V: TRBV18; J: TRBJ1-2; CDR3: CASSPTLAEALAF; DNA: TGTGCCAGCTCACCTACCCTTGCGGAGGCCCTCGCCTTC
size: NA; D: TRBD1; V: TRBV30; J: TRBJ2-5; CDR3: CAWKGQGGLETQYF; DNA: TGTGCCTGGAAAGGACAGGGAGGTTTGGAGACCCAGTACTTC
size: NA; D: TRBD1; V: TRBV6-1; J: TRBJ2-3; CDR3: CASSVDRADTDTQYF; DNA: TGTGCCAGCAGTGTGGACAGGGCTGACACAGATACGCAGTATTTT
size: once; D: TRBD1; V: TRBV7-8; J: TRBJ1-1; CDR3: CASSLADRGEAFF; DNA: TGTGCCAGCAGCTTAGCAGACAGGGGGGAAGCTTTCTTT
size: NA; D: NA; V: TRBV11-3; J: TRBJ2-3; CDR3: CASSPRRDPFADTQYF; DNA: TGTGCCAGCAGCCCACGCCGCGATCCGTTCGCAGATACGCAGTATTTT
size: NA; D: TRBD1; V: TRBV12-5; J: TRBJ1-3; CDR3: CASGLVSRGSGNTIYF; DNA: TGTGCTAGTGGTTTGGTCTCCAGGGGGTCGGGAAACACCATATATTTT
size: NA; D: NA; V: TRBV19; J: TRBJ1-4; CDR3: CASSPRRVTNEKLFF; DNA: TGTGCCAGTAGTCCCCGACGGGTAACTAATGAAAAACTGTTTTTT
size: NA; D: NA; V: TRBV6-4; J: TRBJ1-1; CDR3: CASSEKGIGDTEAFF; DNA: TGTGCCAGCAGTGAAAAGGGGATTGGTGACACTGAAGCTTTCTTT
size: NA; D: NA; V: TRBV6-2/TRBV6-3; J: TRBJ1-5; CDR3: CASSYSVGHYLPGGNQPQHF; DNA: TGTGCCAGCAGTTACTCGGTGGGACACTACTTACCTGGAGGCAATCAGCCCCAGCATTTT
size: NA; D: NA; V: TRBV7-9; J: TRBJ2-7; CDR3: CASSPQGPYEQYF; DNA: TGTGCCAGCAGCCCACAGGGTCCCTACGAGCAGTACTTC
size: NA; D: TRBD1; V: TRBV5-6; J: TRBJ1-2; CDR3: CASSFIQGDYWGYTF; DNA: TGTGCCAGCAGCTTTATCCAGGGGGATTACTGGGGCTACACCTTC